This T cell receptor (beta chain) comes out of a study of blood T cell repertoires in COVID-19. Study-level background: The origin of the acute and convalescent COVID-19 samples was the United States, Italy and Spain.

Assay: immunoSEQ multiplex PCR; the TCRdb copy retains only in-frame clones and omits some. The sample records more than 200,000 clones, 88% being singletons. The germline V gene has CDR1 SGHDT and CDR2 YYEEEE. The CDR3 consists of 15 residues. The V and J ends lost 5 bases and 3 bases, in that order; junction bases with no gene match: 8. Participants were aged about 18 to 100 years, lived in around 22 US areas, and enrolled virtually. This clone was seen once. This chain joins TRBV5-6 and TRBJ1-5, with 7 nucleotides matching TRBD1. Specimen: PBMCs or T cells enriched from blood (not recorded which). The sequence came from a woman under 40 who had been exposed to COVID-19. In DNA, the CDR3 is TGTGCCAGCAGTCCGTGGGGACAGAACAATCAGCCCCAGCATTTT. It yields the protein CASSPWGQNNQPQHF.